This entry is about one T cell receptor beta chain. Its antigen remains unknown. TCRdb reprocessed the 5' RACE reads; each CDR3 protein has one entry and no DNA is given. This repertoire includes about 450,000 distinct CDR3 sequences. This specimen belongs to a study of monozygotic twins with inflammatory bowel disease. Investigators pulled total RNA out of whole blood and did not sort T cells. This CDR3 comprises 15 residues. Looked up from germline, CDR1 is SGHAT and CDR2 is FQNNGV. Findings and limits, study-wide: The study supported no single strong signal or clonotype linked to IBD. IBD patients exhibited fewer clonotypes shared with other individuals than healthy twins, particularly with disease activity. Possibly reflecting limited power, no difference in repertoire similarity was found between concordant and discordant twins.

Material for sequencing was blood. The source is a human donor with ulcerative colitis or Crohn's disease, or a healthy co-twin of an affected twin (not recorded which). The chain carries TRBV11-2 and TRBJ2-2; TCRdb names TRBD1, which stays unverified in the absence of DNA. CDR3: CASSFQGGNTGELFF. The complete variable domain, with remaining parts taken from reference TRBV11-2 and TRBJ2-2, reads EAGVAQSPRYKIIEKRQSVAFWCNPISGHATLYWYQQILGQGPKLLIQFQNNGVVDDSQLPKDRFSAERLKGVDSTLKIQPAKLEDSAVYLCASSFQGGNTGELFFGEGSRLTVL.